These 32 T cell receptor beta chains were all obtained from the same sample, sequenced in a study of T cells after yellow fever vaccination. TCRdb analysed the 5' RACE reads with MiXCR anew, one entry per CDR3 protein. The sample yields roughly 500,000 distinct CDR3 sequences, over 15% seen once. Sequences were derived from PBMCs, sampled 15 days after the yellow fever booster vaccination. The origin of the receptors is a young man who received the YFV17D yellow fever vaccine.

The CDR3 is CASSQDAGQRNQPQHF. CDR3 nucleotide sequence: TGCGCCAGCAGCCAAGATGCCGGACAGCGCAATCAGCCCCAGCATTTT. The gene calls are TRBV4-3 and TRBJ1-5, with D tentatively TRBD1 (6 bases). From germline, CDR1 is LGHNA and CDR2 YSLEER. The CDR3 runs 16 residues. The V end was cut by 0 bases, the J end by 2 bases, with 11 bases between.

Details on this clonotype: An end of the junction does not agree with germline; a read error may underlie this. The chain links TRBV5-1 to TRBJ2-3; possibly TRBD1 for D (6 bases). This CDR3 is 13 amino acids long. Germline V gene data show CDR1 as SGHRS and CDR2 as YFSETQ. In DNA, the CDR3 is TGCGCCAGCAGCCTGGAGGTTGGGACACAGGGTTGGTTT. Amino acid sequence: CASSLEVGTQGWF.

The chain combines TRBV7-2 with TRBJ2-5; D possibly matches TRBD1 or TRBD2 (6 bases each). This CDR3 has 14 residues. Trimming pared 5 bases from V and 4 bases from J, leaving 14 bases between. CDR1 and CDR2 (germline): SGHTA, FQGNSA. This chain's CDR3 is CASSTTGAGETQYF. In DNA form, the CDR3 reads TGTGCCAGCAGCACCACGGGGGCAGGAGAGACCCAGTACTTC.

Only a few counts were recorded for this clonotype. V is TRBV20-1 and J is TRBJ2-1, with TRBD2 matching 10 bases. The CDR3 runs to 15 residues. V was clipped by 3 bases and J by 6 bases; unmatched bases: 8. Per germline, CDR1 DFQATT and CDR2 SNEGSKA (reference sequence). In DNA form, the CDR3 reads TGCAGTGCTAGTGTAGGACTAGCGGAGGCCAATGAGCAGTTCTTC. Protein sequence: CSASVGLAEANEQFF.

V usage is TRBV29-1 and J usage is TRBJ2-5; D is uncertain. V lost 5 bases, J lost 1 base, and 14 bases lay in between. CDR3 size: 14 residues. CDR1 and CDR2 (germline): SQVTM, ANQGSEA. The CDR3 DNA is TGCAGCGTTCCCGGTGGGCAGCGCCAAGAGACCCAGTACTTC. Translation gives CSVPGGQRQETQYF.

In this sample, this clonotype turned up a few times. The rearrangement joins TRBV25-1 to TRBJ2-2; 8 nucleotides align to TRBD2. Losses at the gene ends were 4 bases for V and 5 bases for J; bases not matched to a gene: 9. Germline V lookup: CDR1 MGHDK, CDR2 SYGVNS. The CDR3 covers 16 residues. In nucleotides, the CDR3 is TGTGCCAGCAGTGCCCCATCTAGCGGGCCGACCGGGGAGCTGTTTTTT. Amino acid sequence: CASSAPSSGPTGELFF. The full variable domain, completed using reference TRBV25-1 and TRBJ2-2, is EADIYQTPRYLVIGTGKKITLECSQTMGHDKMYWYQQDPGMELHLIHYSYGVNSTEKGDLSSESTVSRIRTEHFPLTLESARPSHTSQYLCASSAPSSGPTGELFFGEGSRLTVL.

The chain combines TRBV9 with TRBJ2-4; possible D gene TRBD2, 6 bases. Germline V gene sequence: CDR1 SGDLS, CDR2 YYNGEE. CDR3 length: 14 amino acids. Trimming took off 7 bases at V and 6 bases at J, with 17 bases between the two ends. This CDR3 reads CASGRGTGGNIQYF. In DNA form, the CDR3 reads TGTGCCAGCGGTCGCGGGACCGGCGGAAACATTCAGTACTTC.

In its sample, this clonotype was seen a few times. This chain links TRBV27 with TRBJ2-3, with unresolved D. The CDR3 extends over 15 amino acids. Trimming left V 2 bases short and J 2 bases short, with 11 bases between. From germline, CDR1 is MNHEY and CDR2 SMNVEV (reference sequence). The CDR3 coding sequence is TGTGCCAGCAGTTTAATCGTAGGGAACACAGATACGCAGTATTTT. Translation gives CASSLIVGNTDTQYF.

The chain combines TRBV7-2 with TRBJ2-3, with D possibly matching TRBD1 (5 bases). In germline, CDR1 is SGHTA, CDR2 FQGNSA. CDR3 length: 13 residues. V was trimmed by 1 base and J by 6 bases, leaving 8 bases between them. This chain's CDR3 is CASSLVGVDTQYF. Here the CDR3 DNA reads TGTGCCAGCAGCTTAGTAGGGGTTGATACGCAGTATTTT. Supplemented by reference TRBV7-2 and TRBJ2-3, the full variable domain reads GAGVSQSPSNKVTEKGKDVELRCDPISGHTALYWYRQSLGQGLEFLIYFQGNSAPDKSGLPSDRFSAERTGGSVSTLTIQRTQQEDSAVYLCASSLVGVDTQYFGPGTRLTVL.

The V and J genes are TRBV29-1 and TRBJ2-3, with TRBD2 as a possible D gene (7 bases). Trimming stripped 7 bases from V and 4 bases from J, with 12 bases between. Germline CDR1 and CDR2: SQVTM and ANQGSEA. CDR3 length equals 12 residues. CDR3 sequence: CSGGGAADTQYF. In nucleotides, the CDR3 is TGCAGCGGTGGGGGGGCTGCAGATACGCAGTATTTT.

V and J are TRBV2 and TRBJ1-1; perhaps TRBD1 as D (5 bases). The CDR3 runs 16 residues. V lost 6 bases to trimming and J lost 6 bases, with 23 bases between them. Per germline, CDR1 SNHLY and CDR2 FYNNEI. DNA of the CDR3: TGTGCCAGCAGCGTCGAGCAGGGCCTTGTCGGAGCTGAAGCTTTCTTT. Translation: CASSVEQGLVGAEAFF.

This clonotype was detected a few times. The chain combines TRBV11-2 with TRBJ2-1; TRBD2 might be the D (5 bases). Germline V gene lookup returns CDR1 SGHAT and CDR2 FQNNGV. This CDR3 region has 16 residues. The ends were cut back, 0 bases at V and 7 bases at J, with 16 bases in the middle. CDR3 sequence: CASSLEVRSPGNEQFF. In DNA, the CDR3 is TGTGCCAGCAGCTTAGAGGTCCGCTCCCCGGGGAATGAGCAGTTCTTC.

This clonotype has just a few counts. The chain employs TRBV4-3 and TRBJ2-4, with unresolved D. Trimming left V 0 bases short and J 4 bases short, with 7 bases between. The CDR3 contains 14 residues. Germline V gene sequence: CDR1 LGHNA, CDR2 YSLEER. CDR3 residues: CASSQDSSKNIQYF. CDR3 sequence (DNA): TGCGCCAGCAGCCAAGACAGTTCGAAAAACATTCAGTACTTC.

This chain uses TRBV10-3 with TRBJ2-7; D not certain. The germline CDR1 and CDR2 sequences are ENHRY and SYGVKD. Trimming took off 2 bases at V and 3 bases at J, with 8 bases between the two ends. This CDR3 is 13 amino acids long. The CDR3 loop is CAISEPSHYEQYF. Here the CDR3 DNA reads TGTGCCATCAGTGAGCCTTCCCACTACGAGCAGTACTTC.

This chain connects TRBV28 to TRBJ2-7; D may be TRBD1 or TRBD2 (5 bases each). Germline V gene data show CDR1 as MDHEN and CDR2 as SYDVKM. V dropped 5 bases and J dropped 3 bases, with 17 bases sitting between them. This CDR3 is built from 15 residues. The CDR3 is CASSLIGAGNYEQYF. The DNA for the CDR3 is TGTGCCAGCAGTCTAATCGGGGCGGGTAACTACGAGCAGTACTTC. Using reference TRBV28 and TRBJ2-7 for the parts outside the CDR3, the full variable domain is DVKVTQSSRYLVKRTGEKVFLECVQDMDHENMFWYRQDPGLGLRLIYFSYDVKMKEKGDIPEGYSVSREKKERFSLILESASTNQTSMYLCASSLIGAGNYEQYFGPGTRLTVT.

This clonotype was detected only a few times. A junction boundary mismatches the germline segment, possibly from a read error. This chain connects TRBV10-3 to TRBJ2-5; D remains unclear. In germline, CDR1 is ENHRY, CDR2 SYGVKD. This CDR3 has 14 amino acids. For the CDR3, the DNA is TGTGCCATCAGTGAGTCCAAGGGTCAAGTGACCCAGTACTTC. Translating it yields CAISESKGQVTQYF.

Comments on this clonotype: The junction differs from germline at one of its ends, possibly a read error. This chain connects TRBV5-1 to TRBJ2-6; weak D call: TRBD1 (6 bases). The CDR3 consists of 16 residues. CDR1 and CDR2 (germline): SGHRS, YFSETQ. This CDR3 is CAGSLQGNSGANVLTF. The CDR3 DNA sequence: TGCGCCGGCAGCTTACAGGGAAACTCTGGGGCCAACGTCCTGACTTTC.

This clonotype has just a few counts. The genes are TRBV6-5 and TRBJ1-2; possible D gene TRBD1, 6 bases. Between the trimmed V and J ends, which lost 2 bases and 3 bases, there was a span of 19 bases. The CDR3 is 17 amino acids. Germline CDR1 MNHEY, CDR2 SVGAGI. The CDR3, as DNA: TGTGCCAGCAGTTACACCTTCTCCGGGACAAGAGACTATGGCTACACCTTC. It translates to CASSYTFSGTRDYGYTF.

In this sample, this clonotype turned up a few times. The chain employs TRBV29-1 and TRBJ2-7, with D maybe TRBD1 (7 bases). The CDR3 loop spans 12 amino acids. Germline CDR1 is SQVTM and CDR2 is ANQGSEA. Trimming took 3 bases from V and 6 from J, leaving 12 bases between them. For the CDR3, the DNA is TGCAGCGTTGAGGGCGGGACAGTCGAGCAGTACTTC. Its translation is CSVEGGTVEQYF.

This clonotype was observed a few times. J is TRBJ1-4 and V is TRBV12-3 or TRBV12-4; no clear D gene. CDR3 length: 14 residues. V was trimmed by 3 bases and J by 4 bases, leaving 9 bases between them. The CDR3 DNA reads as TGTGCCAGCAGTTTTGCAGGCCATAATGAAAAACTGTTTTTT. Translated: CASSFAGHNEKLFF.

This clonotype has more than one count but fewer than ten. The chain joins TRBV5-1 to TRBJ1-1; D unresolved. The CDR3 has 15 residues. Trimming removed 4 bases from V and 1 base from J, with 14 bases in between. Germline loops: CDR1 SGHRS, CDR2 YFSETQ. CDR3 nucleotides: TGCGCCAGCAGCCCAGACGGCCAACCGAACACTGAAGCTTTCTTT. Translation: CASSPDGQPNTEAFF.

In this sample, this clonotype turned up a few times. At one end, the junction sequence differs from germline, possibly due to a read error. The chain links TRBV27 to TRBJ2-7; no clear D. The germline CDR1 and CDR2 sequences are MNHEY and SMNVEV (reference sequence). This CDR3 comprises 12 residues. In DNA, the CDR3 is TGTGCCAGCAGTTACCCCGGGTCCTCACCCTTCTTC. This encodes CASSYPGSSPFF.

This clonotype was counted a few times. J is TRBJ2-5 and V is TRBV9; D is uncertain. Trimming removed 2 bases at V and 5 bases at J, with 10 bases between. The CDR3 is made up of 13 amino acids. The V gene's germline CDR1 is SGDLS and CDR2 YYNGEE. The CDR3 sequence is CASSVSSRETQYF. DNA for the CDR3: TGTGCCAGCAGCGTTTCCTCCCGGGAGACCCAGTACTTC.

The chain couples TRBV5-1 to TRBJ2-3; perhaps TRBD2 as D (6 bases). Trimming shortened V by 4 bases and J by 5 bases, and 20 bases separated the two germline ends. The CDR3 consists of 16 residues. CDR1 and CDR2 (germline): SGHRS, YFSETQ. CDR3 sequence reads: CASSQSWRGRGDTQYF. CDR3 nucleotides: TGCGCCAGCAGCCAATCTTGGAGGGGCCGAGGAGATACGCAGTATTTT.

This clonotype was found many times. The chain links TRBV7-9 to TRBJ2-7; D may be TRBD1 (6 bases). V lost 5 bases and J 0 bases, leaving 11 bases between the germline ends. The CDR3 totals 14 residues. Germline assignment: CDR1 SEHNR and CDR2 FQNEAQ (reference sequence). The CDR3 nucleotides read TGTGCCAGCAGCGGAGGACAGCTCTCCTACGAGCAGTACTTC. Translation: CASSGGQLSYEQYF.

The chain uses TRBV20-1 and TRBJ2-1; D uncertain. V shed 4 bases and J shed 5 bases, with 12 bases lying between them. Per germline, CDR1 DFQATT and CDR2 SNEGSKA (reference sequence). There are 13 residues in the CDR3. CDR3 sequence: CSATRYSNNEQFF. Written as DNA, the CDR3 is TGCAGTGCTACTCGGTATAGTAACAATGAGCAGTTCTTC.

This clonotype was observed at least ten times. An end of the junction does not agree with germline; a read error may underlie this. V is TRBV12-3 or TRBV12-4 and J is TRBJ2-1, with unresolved D. The CDR3 is 11 residues long. DNA of the CDR3: TGCGCCAGCAGCTTTCTGAATGAGCAGTTCTTC. It codes for CASSFLNEQFF.

The table lists this clonotype with a few counts. The V gene is TRBV20-1, the J gene TRBJ2-3, with TRBD1 matching over 9 bases. The CDR3 has 15 amino acids. CDR1 DFQATT and CDR2 SNEGSKA come from the germline V gene (reference sequence). CDR3 in amino acids: CSPFGDRANTDTQYF. The CDR3 DNA reads as TGCAGCCCCTTCGGGGACAGGGCAAACACAGATACGCAGTATTTT.

This clonotype was recorded at least ten times. V gene TRBV20-1 combines with J gene TRBJ2-5, with 8 bases that match TRBD1. V lost 5 bases to trimming and J lost 7 bases; unmatched junction nucleotides: 18. The CDR3 is 16 residues long. Germline loops: CDR1 DFQATT, CDR2 SNEGSKA (reference sequence). In DNA, the CDR3 is TGCAGTGCTCCCCCCCAGGGGGCGTCCTTCGTAGGGACCCAGTACTTC. It translates to CSAPPQGASFVGTQYF.

The chain uses TRBV3-1 and TRBJ2-6, with 8 positions matching TRBD2. The length of the CDR3 is 17 residues. Losses at the gene ends were 4 bases for V and 0 bases for J; bases not matched to a gene: 5. Germline loops: CDR1 LGHDT, CDR2 YNNKEL (reference sequence). CDR3 in amino acids: CASSLPREGSGANVLTF. The DNA for the CDR3 is TGTGCCAGCAGCCTTCCACGGGAGGGCTCTGGGGCCAACGTCCTGACTTTC.

This clonotype showed up just a few times. The rearrangement links TRBV6-5 to TRBJ2-7; no definite D call. With 6 bases removed from V and 8 bases from J, the gap between germline ends came to 11 bases. CDR1 MNHEY and CDR2 SVGAGI come from the germline V gene. CDR3 length: 11 amino acids. The CDR3 is CASRVGLQQYF. Here the CDR3 DNA reads TGTGCCAGCAGGGTTGGGCTTCAGCAGTACTTC.

V gene TRBV5-5 combines with J gene TRBJ2-7, with 11 bases fitting TRBD1. The CDR3 is made up of 14 amino acids. Germline CDR1 and CDR2: SGHKS and YYEKEE (reference sequence). The junction had 2 bases not matched to a gene; V was cut back by 3 bases and J by 3 bases. The CDR3 here is CASSWTGGDYEQYF. CDR3 bases: TGTGCCAGCAGCTGGACAGGGGGCGACTACGAGCAGTACTTC.